This TCR beta chain was identified in a study of T cell responses to AZD1222 COVID-19 vaccine. Study-level results: Nearly half of unique spike-specific TCRs reportedly avoided B.1.351 and B.1.1.7 mutated regions.

The germline CDR1 and CDR2 sequences are SGHTA and FQGNSA. The CDR3 length is 16 residues. Trimming cost V 2 bases and J 0 bases, with 8 bases left between them. Comments on this clone: What it binds is unknown.

Data came from immunoSEQ multiplex PCR; TCRdb stores just in-frame clones and leaves some out. This sample yields about 150,000 clones, of which around 90% are seen a single time; more than 3% belongs to the top ten. The chain has TRBV7-2 and TRBJ2-6, with TRBD2 as a possible D gene (6 bases). The sample consisted of peripheral blood, taken 28 days after the second AZD1222 dose. The receptor's source is an adult who received the AZD1222 COVID-19 vaccine. In nucleotides, the CDR3 is TGTGCCAGCAGCTTATGGGGGGTCTCTGGGGCCAACGTCCTGACTTTC. This encodes CASSLWGVSGANVLTF.